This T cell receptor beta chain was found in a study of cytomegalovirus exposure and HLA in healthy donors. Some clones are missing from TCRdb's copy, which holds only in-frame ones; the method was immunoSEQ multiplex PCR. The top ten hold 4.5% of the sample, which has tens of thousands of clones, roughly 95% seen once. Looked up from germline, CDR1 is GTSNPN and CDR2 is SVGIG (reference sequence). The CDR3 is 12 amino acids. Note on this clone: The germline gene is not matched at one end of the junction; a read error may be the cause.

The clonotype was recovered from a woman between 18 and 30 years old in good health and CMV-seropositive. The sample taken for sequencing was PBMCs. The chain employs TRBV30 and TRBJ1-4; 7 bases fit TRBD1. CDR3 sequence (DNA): TGTACCTGGAGCTTACAGGGGGAAAAACTGTTTTTT. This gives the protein CTWSLQGEKLFF.